The clone carrying this T cell receptor beta chain appeared a few times. Trimming removed 4 bases at V and 3 bases at J, with 7 bases between. The CDR3 totals 13 residues. Per germline, CDR1 SGHRS and CDR2 YFSETQ. Original handling: Amplified reference gene primers provided the basis for estimating nucleated cell counts. Assay used: immunoSEQ multiplex PCR; TCRdb lists only in-frame clones, some missing. The V and J calls and clone size were taken over from that table, and D and trimming were inferred from the DNA. This table has 200,000 to 250,000 clones, roughly four fifths appearing once. The sample belongs to a study of blood T cell repertoires in COVID-19. In the study overall: From T cells, B-cell-depleted T cells, or PBMCs came the material, which was cDNA or gDNA.

The TCR was taken from a man aged 35 to 55 who had recovered from COVID-19. Sequencing was carried out using PBMCs or T cells enriched from blood (not recorded which). The chain has TRBV5-1 and TRBJ2-2; TRBD1 is a possible D gene (6 bases). The CDR3, as DNA: TGCGCCAGCAGCCCAGGGGACACCGGGGAGCTGTTTTTT. Translated, it gives CASSPGDTGELFF.